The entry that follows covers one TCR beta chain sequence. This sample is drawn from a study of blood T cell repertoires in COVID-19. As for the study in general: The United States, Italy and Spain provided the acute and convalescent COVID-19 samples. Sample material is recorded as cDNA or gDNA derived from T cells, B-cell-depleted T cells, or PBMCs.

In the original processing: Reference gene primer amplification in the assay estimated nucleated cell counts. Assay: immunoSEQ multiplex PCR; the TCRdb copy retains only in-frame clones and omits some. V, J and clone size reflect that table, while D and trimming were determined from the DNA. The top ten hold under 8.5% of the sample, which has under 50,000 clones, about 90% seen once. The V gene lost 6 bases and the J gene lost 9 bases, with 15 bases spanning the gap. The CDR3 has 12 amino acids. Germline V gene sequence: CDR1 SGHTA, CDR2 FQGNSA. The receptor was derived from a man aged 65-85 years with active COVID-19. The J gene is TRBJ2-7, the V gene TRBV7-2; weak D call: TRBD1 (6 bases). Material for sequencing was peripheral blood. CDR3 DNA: TGTGCCAGCAGTCCACAGGGTCAAGGGCAGTACTTC. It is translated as CASSPQGQGQYF.